This T cell receptor beta chain was captured in a study of CD8 T cells in Susac syndrome (dated by TCRdb to the late 2010s). As for the study more broadly: The study used repertoire sequencing to test whether antigen drove CD8+ T cell activation and differentiation in Susac syndrome. The clonality of the CD8+ T cell repertoire was compared across around twelve healthy donors, some 14 Susac syndrome patients and 15 multiple sclerosis patients. Broad study findings and their caveats: The TCR sequencing and HLA analysis was acknowledged to have included a relatively small number of individuals.

Peripheral blood CD8+ and CD4+ T cells from healthy donors, Susac syndrome patients and multiple sclerosis patients were profiled by high-throughput TCR beta sequencing. Healthy donors were age- and sex-matched controls. CD8+ TEMRA cells were enriched by FACS, while bulk CD8+ and CD4+ T cells were purified by magnetic negative isolation. Blood was collected in EDTA tubes and processed within 24 hours, with PBMCs isolated through density gradient centrifugation. PBMCs intended for TCR sequencing were frozen in liquid nitrogen and were later thawed in a 37 degrees C water bath. The sorted or isolated CD4+, CD8+ and CD8+ TEMRA cells had a purity of 90% or higher. A remark on this clonotype: The specificity of this receptor is unknown. No much larger clonotype is one base removed from it; base qualities were not supplied.

RNA was extracted with the RNeasy kit and roughly 0.45 to 1 ug was reverse transcribed using random hexamers. The immunoSEQ multiplex PCR assay, covering 54 Vbeta and 13 Jbeta segments, was used to amplify TCR beta CDR3 regions. PCR amplification bias was corrected using a synthetic template baseline for primer optimization and computational correction. The study's processing was this. Reads were assigned to V, D and J genes according to IMGT and analyzed in immunoSEQ Analyzer, with only productive sequences retained. Clonality was calculated as one minus the Shannon entropy normalized by log2 of the number of productive unique sequences. Public and private clones were assessed among the 100 most prevalent clones of each patient and control. Clones were defined as Susac-specific when absent from the healthy and MS cohorts, from fewer than 1,200 published viral clones and from other ImmuneACCESS disease sequences. In-frame beta chains were kept once TCRdb had trimmed the public reads at Q25 with fastp and called clones with MiXCR. When rows share a CDR3 protein, they turn into one entry using the most common DNA and genes. TCRdb, rather than the study authors, made the V and J calls. In this sample the table shows tens of thousands of distinct CDR3 sequences, approximately 93% of which occur a single time. 0.25% to 0.3% of the sample lies in the top ten.

What was sequenced was CD8+ T cells from PBMCs. The clonotype originates from a human donor in good health.

The CDR3 reads CASGSPSGGPYEQYF. The nucleotide sequence reads TGTGCTAGTGGTTCCCCCTCCGGGGGACCCTACGAGCAGTACTTC. Recombination joined TRBV12-5 with TRBJ2-7, with TRBD2 tentatively as D gene (6 bases match). Inclusive of the bounding cysteine and phenylalanine, the CDR3 is 15 residues long. Left in the record is the CDR3 DNA by itself, 45 bases read in frame from the first base. CDR1 and CDR2 (LGHNT, FRNRAP) derive from the germline V gene. The junction carries 15 bases between V and J, which are trimmed by 4 bases and 2 bases respectively.